The 15 T cell receptor beta chains reported below all come from one sample, sequenced in a study of blood T cell repertoires in COVID-19. Using immunoSEQ multiplex PCR, the repertoire was profiled, and TCRdb retains in-frame clones only, with some absent. The table has approximately 400,000 clones, roughly 91% seen once; the top ten hold about 1.2%. Specimen: PBMCs or T cells enriched from blood (not recorded which). All receptors come from a woman under 30 who had recovered from COVID-19.

The chain couples TRBV4-1 to TRBJ1-4, with D unresolved. Germline lookup yields CDR1 MGHRA and CDR2 YSYEKL. The CDR3 loop spans 13 amino acids. Trimming removed 1 base from V and 8 bases from J, with 8 bases in between. CDR3: CASSQVRREKLFF. The CDR3 DNA follows: TGCGCCAGCAGCCAAGTTCGGAGGGAAAAACTGTTTTTT.

The genes are TRBV9 and TRBJ1-4; tentatively, D is TRBD1 (5 bases). This CDR3 region has 15 residues. Germline CDR1 SGDLS, CDR2 YYNGEE. V lost 0 bases to trimming and J lost 4 bases, with 10 bases between them. CDR3 bases: TGTGCCAGCAGCGTAGAGGCGGGGCATAATGAAAAACTGTTTTTT. Encoded protein: CASSVEAGHNEKLFF. Variable domain in full (rest from reference TRBV9 and TRBJ1-4): DSGVTQTPKHLITATGQRVTLRCSPRSGDLSVYWYQQSLDQGLQFLIQYYNGEERAKGNILERFSAQQFPDLHSELNLSSLELGDSALYFCASSVEAGHNEKLFFGSGTQLSVL.

The chain employs TRBV3-1 (or the pseudogene TRBV3-2) and TRBJ2-5; the match to TRBD2 covers 9 bases. This CDR3 region has 15 residues. Germline assignment: CDR1 LGHDT and CDR2 YNNKEL (reference sequence). V lost 1 base, J lost 2 bases, and 2 bases stayed unmatched. The CDR3 here is CASSQAAGGQETQYF. The CDR3 bases are TGTGCCAGCAGCCAAGCAGCGGGGGGACAAGAGACCCAGTACTTC.

V usage is TRBV11-2 and J usage is TRBJ1-1; D gene unclear. The germline gives CDR1 SGHAT, CDR2 FQNNGV. Trimming left V 2 bases short and J 6 bases short, with 10 bases between. The CDR3 contains 13 residues. In DNA form, the CDR3 reads TGTGCCAGCAGCTTAAAGGCCGGGGCTGAAGCTTTCTTT. Translating it yields CASSLKAGAEAFF.

The chain has TRBV19 and TRBJ2-6, with D possibly TRBD2 on 6 matching bases. The germline V and J ends were trimmed by 4 bases and 0 bases, with 10 bases remaining between them. The CDR3 is made up of 16 amino acids. CDR1 and CDR2 (germline): LNHDA, SQIVND (reference sequence). CDR3 amino acids: CASSTRRGSGANVLTF. The CDR3 DNA is TGTGCCAGTAGTACCCGGAGGGGCTCTGGGGCCAACGTCCTGACTTTC.

The chain has TRBV5-1 and TRBJ1-4; D call uncertain. The CDR3 extends over 14 amino acids. V was pared by 2 bases and J by 7 bases, with 12 bases between. The germline V gene encodes CDR1 SGHRS and CDR2 YFSETQ. The CDR3 protein is CASSFGGLGEKLFF. The CDR3 nucleotides are TGCGCCAGCAGCTTCGGAGGACTGGGTGAAAAACTGTTTTTT.

The genes are TRBV30 and TRBJ1-3; TRBD1 matches 7 bases. Germline-derived CDR1 and CDR2 are GTSNPN and SVGIG (reference sequence). The CDR3 covers 15 residues. V dropped 2 bases and J dropped 8; count of bases not matched to a gene: 12. The CDR3 reads CAWSIPTGRLDTIYF. In DNA, the CDR3 is TGTGCCTGGAGTATACCGACAGGGAGGTTAGACACCATATATTTT.

This clone was recorded once. The chain carries TRBV18 and TRBJ2-3; tentatively, D is TRBD1 (6 bases). The CDR3 contains 16 residues. Trimming removed 5 bases at V and 5 bases at J, with 20 bases between. CDR1 is KGHSH, CDR2 LQKENI, per germline. The CDR3 nucleotides are TGTGCCAGCTCAGGGGGCCGGGAAGTGAAGAGAGATACGCAGTATTTT. It specifies CASSGGREVKRDTQYF.

The rearrangement uses TRBV12-5 and TRBJ2-1, with a tentative D call TRBD2 (5 bases). The ends were cut back, 0 bases at V and 0 bases at J, with 9 bases in the middle. There are 16 residues in the CDR3. Germline V CDR1 and CDR2: LGHNT, FRNRAP. The CDR3 DNA reads TGTGCTAGTGGTTTGGTACTAGGGAGCTCCTACAATGAGCAGTTCTTC. This codes for CASGLVLGSSYNEQFF.

This sequence joins TRBV9 and TRBJ1-2, with unresolved D. The germline CDR1 and CDR2 sequences are SGDLS and YYNGEE. With 4 bases removed from V and 8 bases from J, the gap between germline ends came to 15 bases. The CDR3 extends over 13 amino acids. CDR3 residues: CASSPSPGKGYTF. The CDR3 bases are TGTGCCAGCAGCCCCTCACCGGGGAAAGGCTACACCTTC.

The chain uses TRBV12-2 and TRBJ1-2; TRBD1, the table's D call, lacks a check against the DNA. TRBV12-2 is given as a pseudogene. The CDR3 runs 14 residues. This CDR3 is CASRLGTAIYGYTF. The CDR3, as DNA: TGTGCAAGTCGCTTAGGGACAGCGATCTATGGCTACACCTTC.

This CDR3 is CATSRGEGGYTF. In DNA form, the CDR3 reads TGTGCCACCAGCAGAGGAGAGGGTGGCTACACCTTC. The chain employs TRBV15 and TRBJ1-2, with D unresolved. V lost 1 base and J 7 bases, leaving 7 bases between the germline ends. The CDR3 is 12 amino acids. The germline gives CDR1 LNHNV, CDR2 YYDKDF (reference sequence).

The chain uses TRBV6-5 and TRBJ1-4; the D is unclear. Trimming took off 2 bases at V and 7 bases at J, with 8 bases between the two ends. Germline CDR1 is MNHEY and CDR2 is SVGAGI. The CDR3 is made up of 13 amino acids. CDR3 nucleotide sequence: TGTGCCAGCAGTTACGGCCAGGCTGAAAAACTGTTTTTT. Translated, it gives CASSYGQAEKLFF.

This rearrangement joins TRBV9 to TRBJ1-2, with 9 bases aligning to TRBD1. This CDR3 has 16 amino acids. The germline V gene encodes CDR1 SGDLS and CDR2 YYNGEE. V was pared by 0 bases and J by 5 bases, with 8 bases of the junction left unmatched. CDR3 DNA sequence: TGTGCCAGCAGCGTAGTGGAGGACAGGGGAATTTATGGCTACACCTTC. It specifies CASSVVEDRGIYGYTF.

This chain links TRBV5-1 with TRBJ1-2; D gene ambiguous. Deletions cut 0 bases from V and 1 base from J, with 10 bases between. Germline CDR1 SGHRS, CDR2 YFSETQ. CDR3 length: 15 amino acids. The CDR3 region is CASSLESPINYGYTF. DNA for the CDR3: TGCGCCAGCAGCTTGGAATCCCCTATTAACTATGGCTACACCTTC.